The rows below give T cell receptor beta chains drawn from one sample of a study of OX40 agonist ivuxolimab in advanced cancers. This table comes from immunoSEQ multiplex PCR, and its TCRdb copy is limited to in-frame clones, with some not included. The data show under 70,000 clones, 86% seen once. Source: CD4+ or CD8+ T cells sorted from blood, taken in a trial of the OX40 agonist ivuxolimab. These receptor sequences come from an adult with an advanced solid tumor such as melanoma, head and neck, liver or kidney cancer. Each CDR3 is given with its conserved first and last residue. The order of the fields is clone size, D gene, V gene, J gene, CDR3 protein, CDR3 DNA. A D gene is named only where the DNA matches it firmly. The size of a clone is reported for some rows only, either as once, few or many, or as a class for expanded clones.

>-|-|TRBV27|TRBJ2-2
CASSQTATGELFF
TGTGCCAGCAGTCAGACAGCCACCGGGGAGCTGTTTTTT
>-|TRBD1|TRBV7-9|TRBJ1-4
CASSLAAGGHEKLFF
TGTGCCAGCAGCTTAGCGGCAGGGGGGCATGAAAAACTGTTTTTT
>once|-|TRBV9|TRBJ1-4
CASSGGATNEKLFF
TGTGCCAGCAGCGGGGGAGCAACTAATGAAAAACTGTTTTTT
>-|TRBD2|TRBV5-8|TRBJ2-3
CASPRGRDYHTDTQYF
TGTGCCAGCCCCCGCGGCCGGGACTACCACACAGATACGCAGTATTTT
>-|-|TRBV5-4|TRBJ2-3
CASSLGGPRTDTQYF
TGTGCCAGCAGCTTGGGGGGACCCCGCACAGATACGCAGTATTTT
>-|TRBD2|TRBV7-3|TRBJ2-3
CASSPREVDTQYF
TGTGCCAGCAGCCCGCGGGAGGTGGATACGCAGTATTTT
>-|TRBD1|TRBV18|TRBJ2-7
CASSPGQGNNEQYF
TGTGCCAGCTCACCAGGACAGGGTAACAACGAGCAGTACTTC
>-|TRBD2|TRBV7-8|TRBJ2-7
CASTRLAGTYEQYF
TGTGCCAGCACCAGACTAGCGGGTACCTACGAGCAGTACTTC
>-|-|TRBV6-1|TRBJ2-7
CASSGPRDGNSYEQYF
TGTGCCAGCAGTGGGCCCCGGGACGGAAATTCCTACGAGCAGTACTTC
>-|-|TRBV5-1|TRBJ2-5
CASTPKGGRETQYF
TGCGCCAGCACCCCCAAGGGGGGTAGGGAGACCCAGTACTTC
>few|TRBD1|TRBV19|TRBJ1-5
CASSKDRGQPQHF
TGTGCCAGTAGTAAGGACAGGGGCCAGCCCCAGCATTTT
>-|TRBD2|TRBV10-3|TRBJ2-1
CAISLGLAGGWDEQFF
TGTGCCATCAGCTTAGGACTAGCCGGAGGTTGGGATGAGCAGTTCTTC
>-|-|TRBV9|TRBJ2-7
CASSVEGAWDEQYF
TGTGCCAGCAGCGTAGAAGGGGCGTGGGACGAGCAGTACTTC
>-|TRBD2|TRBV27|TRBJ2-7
CASSRRLAGDHTYEQYF
TGTGCCAGCAGTCGAAGACTAGCGGGAGATCATACCTACGAGCAGTACTTC
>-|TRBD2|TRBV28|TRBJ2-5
CASRKSGSLGKTQYF
TGTGCCAGCAGAAAGAGCGGGAGTTTGGGGAAGACCCAGTACTTC
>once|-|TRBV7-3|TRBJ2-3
CASSVSTDTQYF
TGTGCCAGCAGCGTTAGCACAGATACGCAGTATTTT
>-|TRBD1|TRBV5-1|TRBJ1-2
CASSLGTGAGYTF
TGCGCCAGCAGCTTGGGGACAGGCGCTGGCTACACCTTC
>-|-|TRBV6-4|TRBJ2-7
CASSRDFESEQYF
TGTGCCAGCAGCCGGGACTTTGAATCCGAGCAGTACTTC
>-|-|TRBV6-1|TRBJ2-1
CASNSRGGNEQFF
TGTGCCAGCAATTCCAGGGGGGGCAATGAGCAGTTCTTC
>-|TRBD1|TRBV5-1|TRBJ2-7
CASSLEGTGGSREQYF
TGCGCCAGCAGCTTGGAAGGGACAGGGGGTTCCCGCGAGCAGTACTTC
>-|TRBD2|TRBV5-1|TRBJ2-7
CASSFIAGEQYF
TGCGCCAGCAGCTTCATAGCGGGCGAGCAGTACTTC
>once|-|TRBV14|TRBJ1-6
CASRGDTRNSPLHF
TGTGCCAGCAGGGGGGATACTCGTAATTCACCCCTCCACTTT
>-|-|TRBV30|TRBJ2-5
CAWSSTPVQETQYF
TGTGCCTGGAGTTCGACCCCGGTCCAAGAGACCCAGTACTTC
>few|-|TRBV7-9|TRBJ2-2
CASSLFGGIEHGELFF
TGTGCCAGCAGCTTATTTGGGGGCATTGAACACGGGGAGCTGTTTTTT
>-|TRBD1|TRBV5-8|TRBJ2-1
CASPRAGTGGSEQFF
TGTGCCAGCCCGAGAGCGGGGACAGGGGGCAGTGAGCAGTTCTTC
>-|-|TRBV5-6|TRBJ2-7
CASSFTPESSYEQYF
TGTGCCAGCAGCTTTACTCCTGAGAGCTCCTACGAGCAGTACTTC
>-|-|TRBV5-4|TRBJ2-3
CASSLKASTDTQYF
TGTGCCAGCAGCTTGAAAGCTAGCACAGATACGCAGTATTTT
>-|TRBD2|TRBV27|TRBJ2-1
CASKLAREYNEQFF
TGTGCCAGCAAACTAGCGAGAGAATACAATGAGCAGTTCTTC
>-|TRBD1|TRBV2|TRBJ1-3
CASSVQGNTIYF
TGTGCCAGCAGTGTACAGGGGAACACCATATATTTT